A selection of T cell receptor beta chains follows, all from one sample in a study of blood T cell repertoires in COVID-19. The data were produced by immunoSEQ multiplex PCR, yet TCRdb's version contains in-frame clones alone and is incomplete. Of 60,000 to 85,000 clones in the sample, about 86% were seen once. Sequencing input: peripheral blood. The receptors were gathered from a human donor in a cohort sampled during active COVID-19. Both conserved end residues are part of each CDR3. Fields, in order: J gene, V gene, CDR3 protein.

TRBJ1-3 | TRBV18 | CASSPAVFHSGNTIYF
TRBJ1-2 | TRBV2 | CASTQGIGYTF
TRBJ1-6 | TRBV30 | CAWSSGYNSPLHF
TRBJ1-2 | TRBV7-9 | CASSLGLRDRGRPGYGYTF
TRBJ2-3 | TRBV5-1 | CASSLAGTAIITDTQYF
TRBJ1-3 | TRBV5-1 | CASSLNAGGGNTIYF
TRBJ1-5 | TRBV7-9 | CASSAKGVSNQPQHF
TRBJ2-5 | TRBV5-1 | CASSTDSVETQYF
TRBJ1-6 | TRBV15 | CATSRTGESPLHF
TRBJ1-2 | TRBV24-1 | CATSDFPGGRDGYTF
TRBJ2-7 | TRBV12-3/TRBV12-4 | CASTQSSFAEQYF
TRBJ2-7 | TRBV6-6 | CASSRRQAEQYF
TRBJ2-2 | TRBV4-2 | CASSQDTLAGDTGELFF
TRBJ2-3 | TRBV6-6 | CASSPITDTQYF
TRBJ2-3 | TRBV5-4 | CASSSAITDTQYF
TRBJ2-7 | TRBV6-6 | CASTLSGGPSYEQYF
TRBJ2-2 | TRBV5-4 | CASSSTGANTGELFF
TRBJ1-2 | TRBV5-6 | CASSLDGRSARNYGYTF
TRBJ2-7 | TRBV9 | CASSAGLDGEQYF
TRBJ1-5 | TRBV28 | CASSPRGQSYSNQPQHF
TRBJ1-4 | TRBV4-3 | CASSQDLATGGEKLFF
TRBJ2-1 | TRBV6-6 | CASRQLEGGQFF
TRBJ2-3 | TRBV11-2 | CASTGGLSADTQYF
TRBJ1-1 | TRBV7-9 | CASSRDLQGNTEAFF
TRBJ2-3 | TRBV10-3 | CAISATSGSTDTQYF
TRBJ2-7 | TRBV5-5 | CASSFGGSIGQQYF
TRBJ2-6 | TRBV18 | CASSTSSSGANVLTF
TRBJ2-5 | TRBV5-1 | CASSWGDVQETQYF
TRBJ2-5 | TRBV9 | CASSVGGGGRAWETQYF
TRBJ2-2 | TRBV12-3/TRBV12-4 | CASSYRETGELFF
TRBJ1-5 | TRBV5-6 | CASSQTQVGNQPQHF
TRBJ2-5 | TRBV7-2 | CASSTTGGSFFPQYF
TRBJ2-3 | TRBV7-2 | CASSPWGTSGGSTDTQYF
TRBJ2-3 | TRBV10-3 | CAMQSSGGLATQYF
TRBJ2-5 | TRBV5-1 | CASSLSGQAAETQYF
TRBJ1-2 | TRBV25-1 | CASSDAITPYGYTF
TRBJ2-5 | TRBV5-1 | CASSLGITRGGRQETQYF
TRBJ1-2 | TRBV5-1 | CASSLLAGAAYGYTF
TRBJ1-1 | TRBV7-9 | CASSGGATEAFF
TRBJ2-1 | TRBV5-1 | CASSLTGGEGNEQFF
TRBJ2-1 | TRBV7-9 | CASSLRTGRLGEQFF
TRBJ1-5 | TRBV4-3 | CASSQDTNQPQHF
TRBJ2-7 | TRBV10-3 | CAIRGGVGYEQYF
TRBJ2-1 | TRBV9 | CASSPHSGGTLSYNEQFF
TRBJ2-1 | TRBV9 | CASSVGTNSYNEQFF
TRBJ1-1 | TRBV19 | CASNPRGRGTEAFF
TRBJ1-2 | TRBV18 | CASSSLDRDNGYTF
TRBJ1-6 | TRBV3-1/TRBV3-2 | CASSPDSNSPLHF
TRBJ1-2 | TRBV3-1/TRBV3-2 | CASSQGYGRVNYGYTF
TRBJ1-1 | TRBV28 | CASRQGWGTEAFF
TRBJ2-2 | TRBV5-1 | CASSEEGRKNTGELFF
TRBJ1-2 | TRBV29-1 | CSVERTGGLYGYTF
TRBJ1-6 | TRBV4-1 | CASSQGTVYNSPLHF
TRBJ2-1 | TRBV3-1/TRBV3-2 | CASSHKRGPYNEQFF
TRBJ2-6 | TRBV5-6 | CASSLGNSGANVLTF
TRBJ1-1 | TRBV18 | CASSPPPGDTEAFF
TRBJ2-1 | TRBV5-6 | CASSVRNEQFF
TRBJ2-5 | TRBV19 | CASSARDRGETQYF
TRBJ1-2 | TRBV21-1 | CASSKVLGTANYGYTF
TRBJ2-3 | TRBV5-1 | CASSLAQGGLTDTQYF